These 14 T cell receptor beta chains originate from one sample sequenced in a study of T cell changes during pregnancy in multiple sclerosis. Clones were sequenced by immunoSEQ multiplex PCR, and TCRdb holds only the in-frame ones, with some missing. The data hold 30,000 to 50,000 clones, with around 90% observed a single time. The specimen comprised CD4+ T cells from peripheral blood mononuclear cells, sampled in the third trimester of pregnancy. The receptor set was obtained from a female donor with multiple sclerosis, enrolled in a pregnancy study.

This clone was observed a single time. At one of its ends the junction is not consistent with the germline gene, which may arise from a read error. The chain uses TRBV11-2 and TRBJ1-2; TRBD1 matches 7 bases. Germline V lookup: CDR1 SGHAT, CDR2 FQNNGV. The CDR3 has 13 residues. The DNA for the CDR3 is TGTGCCAGCAGCCTAGACAGGGATCGTGGCTACACCTTC. Encoded protein: CASSLDRDRGYTF. The whole variable domain, filled in from reference TRBV11-2 and TRBJ1-2, reads EAGVAQSPRYKIIEKRQSVAFWCNPISGHATLYWYQQILGQGPKLLIQFQNNGVVDDSQLPKDRFSAERLKGVDSTLKIQPAKLEDSAVYLCASSLDRDRGYTFGSGTRLTVV.

V is TRBV6-5 and J is TRBJ1-1; the match to TRBD1 covers 10 bases. Germline lookup yields CDR1 MNHEY and CDR2 SVGAGI. The CDR3 covers 15 residues. Trimming removed 8 bases from V and 5 bases from J; junction bases left unmatched: 11. CDR3 coding DNA: TGTGCCAGCCAGGGGCCCGGGACAGGGGTAACTGAAGCTTTCTTT. It is translated as CASQGPGTGVTEAFF.

The CDR3 here is CSARRQETQYF. The DNA for the CDR3 is TGCAGTGCTAGACGCCAAGAGACCCAGTACTTC. This chain uses TRBV20-1 with TRBJ2-5, with D uncertain. The germline V gene has CDR1 DFQATT and CDR2 SNEGSKA (reference sequence). CDR3 length equals 11 residues. The ends were cut back, 2 bases at V and 1 base at J, with 2 bases in the middle.

The chain carries TRBV7-2 and TRBJ2-6; 12 bases are shared with TRBD2. This CDR3 region has 18 residues. V shed 5 bases and J 0 bases; nucleotides not matched to a gene: 5. CDR1 and CDR2 from the germline V gene are SGHTA and FQGNSA. This CDR3 is CASSRGLAGSSGANVLTF. The CDR3, as DNA: TGTGCCAGCAGCCGCGGACTAGCGGGGTCCTCTGGGGCCAACGTCCTGACTTTC.

The CDR3 spells CASRKGTSEKLFF. CDR3 DNA: TGTGCCAGCAGGAAGGGGACAAGTGAAAAACTGTTTTTT. The rearrangement uses TRBV2 and TRBJ1-4; possible D gene TRBD1, 6 bases. The V end was cut by 6 bases, the J end by 7 bases, with 12 bases between. The CDR3 runs to 13 residues. Germline CDR1 reads SNHLY; CDR2 reads FYNNEI.

The rearrangement uses TRBV7-2 and TRBJ1-5; the match to TRBD1 covers 8 bases. CDR3 size: 14 residues. The germline V gene encodes CDR1 SGHTA and CDR2 FQGNSA. V shed 7 bases, J shed 4 bases, and the junction held 6 bases outside the gene matches. This CDR3 is CASTLQGANQPQHF. In DNA form, the CDR3 reads TGTGCCAGCACCCTCCAGGGGGCGAATCAGCCCCAGCATTTT.

The chain uses TRBV30 and TRBJ2-5; 7 positions match TRBD2. The J call may be in error: the DNA end matches TRBJ2-7 better. The germline V gene encodes CDR1 GTSNPN and CDR2 SVGIG (reference sequence). There are 14 residues in the CDR3. CDR3 sequence (DNA): TGTGCCTTCTCCTGGGATAGCGGGTCTTACGAGCAGTACTTC. Protein sequence: CAFSWDSGSYEQYF.

V and J are TRBV7-3 and TRBJ1-5; 9 bases are shared with TRBD1. CDR1 and CDR2 (germline): SGHTA, FQGTGA. The CDR3 covers 13 residues. The V segment lost 5 bases and the J segment 7 bases; nucleotides outside the gene matches: 3. In nucleotides, the CDR3 is TGTGCCAGCAGCCCGGGACAGGGACAGCCCCAGCATTTT. Its translation is CASSPGQGQPQHF.

The chain links TRBV9 to TRBJ2-1; TRBD2 matches at 9 bases. In germline, CDR1 is SGDLS, CDR2 YYNGEE. J lost 8 bases, V lost 0 bases, and 24 bases had no gene match. CDR3 length: 21 amino acids. The CDR3 nucleotides read TGTGCCAGCAGCGTAGGGAAGTTTGGGGGCGGGGGTAGCGGGAGCACCGATGAGCAGTTCTTC. This translates into CASSVGKFGGGGSGSTDEQFF.

V gene TRBV5-4 combines with J gene TRBJ2-5; TRBD2 aligns across 13 bases. The CDR3 sequence is 15 residues long. J was trimmed by 3 bases and V by 4 bases; bases with no gene match: 3. The V gene's germline CDR1 is SGHNT and CDR2 YYREEE (reference sequence). The DNA of the CDR3 is TGTGCCAGCAGCCCAGGACTAGCGGGAGAAGAGACCCAGTACTTC. This gives the protein CASSPGLAGEETQYF.

The CDR3 here is CASSPGTSGTDTQYF. CDR3 DNA sequence: TGTGCCAGCTCACCGGGGACTAGCGGCACAGATACGCAGTATTTT. V is TRBV18 and J is TRBJ2-3; 10 positions match TRBD2. Germline CDR1 KGHSH, CDR2 LQKENI. CDR3 size: 15 residues. V trimming: 3 bases; J trimming: 1 base; junction bases outside the gene matches: 1.

The chain combines TRBV6-5 with TRBJ2-6; D gene uncertain. The CDR3 runs to 13 residues. Germline V gene data show CDR1 as MNHEY and CDR2 as SVGAGI. V was clipped by 10 bases and J by 4 bases, with 11 bases between them. This CDR3 reads CATYLRGANVLTF. CDR3 nucleotide sequence: TGTGCCACCTACCTTCGGGGGGCCAACGTCCTGACTTTC.

The rearrangement joins TRBV7-9 to TRBJ2-7, with 8 bases lining up with TRBD1. Per germline, CDR1 SEHNR and CDR2 FQNEAQ (reference sequence). The junction had 10 bases not matched to a gene; V was cut back by 5 bases and J by 4 bases. The CDR3 is made up of 15 amino acids. CDR3 in amino acids: CASSRSRDRTYEQYF. The CDR3 DNA is TGTGCCAGCAGCCGTAGTAGGGACAGGACTTACGAGCAGTACTTC. Using reference TRBV7-9 and TRBJ2-7 for the parts outside the CDR3, the full variable domain is DTGVSQNPRHKITKRGQNVTFRCDPISEHNRLYWYRQTLGQGPEFLTYFQNEAQLEKSRLLSDRFSAERPKGSFSTLEIQRTEQGDSAMYLCASSRSRDRTYEQYFGPGTRLTVT.

This chain links TRBV11-3 with TRBJ2-1; D uncertain. The CDR3 sequence is 15 residues long. Looked up from germline, CDR1 is SGHNT and CDR2 is YENEEA. V lost 0 bases to trimming and J lost 0 bases, with 6 bases between them. CDR3 DNA sequence: TGTGCCAGCAGCTTAGACGGTAGCTCCTACAATGAGCAGTTCTTC. Protein product: CASSLDGSSYNEQFF.